These 15 T cell receptor beta chains originate from one sample sequenced in a study of cytomegalovirus exposure and HLA in healthy donors. Amplification used 60 Vbeta primers and 13 Jbeta primers. Assay used: immunoSEQ multiplex PCR; TCRdb lists only in-frame clones, some missing. The sample carries 90,000 to 150,000 clones, more than 60% recorded once. What was sequenced was PBMCs. These TCRs come from a woman aged 40 to 50 in good health and CMV-seronegative.

V and J are TRBV19 and TRBJ1-5; no firm D call. The germline gives CDR1 LNHDA, CDR2 SQIVND (reference sequence). The length of the CDR3 is 14 residues. Between the trimmed V and J ends, which lost 7 bases and 3 bases, there was a span of 13 bases. CDR3: CASMSITYNQPQHF. CDR3 coding DNA: TGTGCCAGTATGTCAATCACCTACAATCAGCCCCAGCATTTT.

The rearrangement uses TRBV18 and TRBJ1-1; no firm D call. Germline V gene lookup returns CDR1 KGHSH and CDR2 LQKENI. The CDR3 spans 15 residues. Trimming shortened V by 1 base and J by 3 bases, and 12 bases separated the two germline ends. The CDR3 nucleotides read TGTGCCAGCTCACCACTGGCACCCGGGGACACTGAAGCTTTCTTT. It codes for CASSPLAPGDTEAFF.

The V gene is TRBV4-3, the J gene TRBJ2-7, with D perhaps matching TRBD2 (6 bases). The CDR3 length is 15 residues. Germline V gives CDR1 LGHNA, CDR2 YSLEER. The V end was cut by 1 base, the J end by 3 bases, with 13 bases between. CDR3 DNA: TGCGCCAGCAGCCAAGGGACCAATAGCGGCTACGAGCAGTACTTC. Protein sequence: CASSQGTNSGYEQYF.

The gene calls are TRBV29-1 and TRBJ2-1; perhaps TRBD2 as D (6 bases). From germline, CDR1 is SQVTM and CDR2 ANQGSEA. The CDR3 extends over 12 amino acids. With 7 bases removed from V and 6 bases from J, the gap between germline ends came to 13 bases. The CDR3 region is CSAGTGLNEQFF. The CDR3 DNA reads TGCAGCGCTGGGACTGGTCTCAATGAGCAGTTCTTC.

The CDR3 spells CASSSTRGNQPQHF. The CDR3 coding sequence is TGTGCCAGCAGCTCAACCAGGGGCAATCAGCCCCAGCATTTT. The chain combines TRBV7-2 with TRBJ1-5; TRBD1 is a possible D gene (5 bases). This CDR3 region has 14 residues. Germline V lookup: CDR1 SGHTA, CDR2 FQGNSA. Trimming took 4 bases from V and 2 from J, leaving 9 bases between them.

The chain couples TRBV7-8 to TRBJ1-2; D is ambiguous. Trimming pared 5 bases from V and 4 bases from J, leaving 14 bases between. The germline V gene has CDR1 SGHVS and CDR2 FQNEAQ. CDR3 size: 14 residues. CDR3 coding DNA: TGTGCCAGCAGCCCCCCCGGGGAATTCTATGGCTACACCTTC. Protein sequence: CASSPPGEFYGYTF. The full variable domain, its missing parts supplied by reference TRBV7-8 and TRBJ1-2, is GAGVSQSPRYKVAKRGQDVALRCDPISGHVSLFWYQQALGQGPEFLTYFQNEAQLDKSGLPSDRFFAERPEGSVSTLKIQRTQQEDSAVYLCASSPPGEFYGYTFGSGTRLTVV.

V gene TRBV29-1 combines with J gene TRBJ2-1, with a possible D match to TRBD2 (6 bases). V dropped 7 bases and J dropped 7 bases, with 17 bases sitting between them. The CDR3 has 13 residues. Germline loops: CDR1 SQVTM, CDR2 ANQGSEA. CDR3 region: CSADWGVGNEQFF. CDR3 bases: TGCAGCGCCGATTGGGGGGTCGGGAATGAGCAGTTCTTC.

The chain carries TRBV28 and TRBJ2-3; 8 nucleotides match TRBD1. This CDR3 is built from 15 residues. V was clipped by 6 bases and J by 2 bases; unmatched bases: 7. Per germline, CDR1 MDHEN and CDR2 SYDVKM. The CDR3 sequence is CASRFGQGNTDTQYF. CDR3 DNA: TGTGCCAGCAGGTTTGGACAGGGTAACACAGATACGCAGTATTTT.

To note about this clone: A junction end diverges from the germline sequence, so it may reflect a read error. The J gene is TRBJ2-1, the V gene TRBV4-3, with 13 bases that match TRBD2. The germline V gene has CDR1 LGHNA and CDR2 YSLEER. The CDR3 totals 14 residues. The CDR3 here is CASSQDRTSGRSLF. The CDR3 coding sequence is TGCGCCAGCAGCCAAGATCGGACTAGCGGGAGAAGCCTCTTC.

This chain links TRBV19 with TRBJ2-1; 7 nucleotides agree with TRBD2. Unmatched junction bases numbered 5, after V lost 5 bases and J lost 1 base. This CDR3 has 15 residues. The germline CDR1 and CDR2 sequences are LNHDA and SQIVND (reference sequence). DNA for the CDR3: TGTGCCAGTAGTCCCGGGGAGGGATCCTACAATGAGCAGTTCTTC. This translates into CASSPGEGSYNEQFF. Supplemented by reference TRBV19 and TRBJ2-1, the full variable domain reads DGGITQSPKYLFRKEGQNVTLSCEQNLNHDAMYWYRQDPGQGLRLIYYSQIVNDFQKGDIAEGYSVSREKKESFPLTVTSAQKNPTAFYLCASSPGEGSYNEQFFGPGTRLTVL.

The rearrangement links TRBV7-2 to TRBJ1-1; tentative D call: TRBD1 (6 bases). The germline CDR1 and CDR2 sequences are SGHTA and FQGNSA. With 5 bases removed from V and 5 bases from J, the gap between germline ends came to 18 bases. This CDR3 has 15 residues. The CDR3 coding sequence is TGTGCCAGCAGCGAGTACAGGGTAATGGGAACTGAAGCTTTCTTT. Translating it yields CASSEYRVMGTEAFF.

V and J are TRBV6-1 and TRBJ2-3; D is undetermined. The V gene's germline CDR1 is MNHNS and CDR2 SASEGT. Trimming took 1 base from V and 9 from J, leaving 11 bases between them. The CDR3 has 13 residues. The CDR3 DNA reads TGTGCCAGCAGTGAAGGCGGCACGTCCACGCAGTATTTT. Encoded protein: CASSEGGTSTQYF.

The chain uses TRBV7-8 and TRBJ2-1, with D possibly TRBD2 on 5 matching bases. CDR1 is SGHVS, CDR2 FQNEAQ, per germline. Trimming took 0 bases from V and 6 from J, leaving 9 bases between them. This CDR3 has 14 amino acids. The CDR3 DNA is TGTGCCAGCAGCTTAGCGGAAGGAGGCAATGAGCAGTTCTTC. Protein sequence: CASSLAEGGNEQFF.

This clone was counted between two and nine times. The genes are TRBV7-6 and TRBJ2-5; 10 bases fit TRBD1. The CDR3 loop spans 16 amino acids. V shed 4 bases and J 4 bases; nucleotides not matched to a gene: 9. CDR1 SGHVS and CDR2 FNYEAQ come from the germline V gene. Here the CDR3 DNA reads TGTGCCAGCAGCTGGGGGTCGACAGGGGGCCGAGAGACCCAGTACTTC. This codes for CASSWGSTGGRETQYF.

The chain links TRBV5-4 to TRBJ2-1; maybe TRBD2 (6 bases). V lost 4 bases to trimming and J lost 9 bases, with 20 bases between them. This CDR3 has 15 amino acids. Germline CDR1 SGHNT, CDR2 YYREEE (reference sequence). The CDR3 region is CASSLGGTAGSEQFF. The CDR3 DNA reads as TGTGCCAGCAGCCTCGGCGGGACGGCGGGGTCTGAGCAGTTCTTC.